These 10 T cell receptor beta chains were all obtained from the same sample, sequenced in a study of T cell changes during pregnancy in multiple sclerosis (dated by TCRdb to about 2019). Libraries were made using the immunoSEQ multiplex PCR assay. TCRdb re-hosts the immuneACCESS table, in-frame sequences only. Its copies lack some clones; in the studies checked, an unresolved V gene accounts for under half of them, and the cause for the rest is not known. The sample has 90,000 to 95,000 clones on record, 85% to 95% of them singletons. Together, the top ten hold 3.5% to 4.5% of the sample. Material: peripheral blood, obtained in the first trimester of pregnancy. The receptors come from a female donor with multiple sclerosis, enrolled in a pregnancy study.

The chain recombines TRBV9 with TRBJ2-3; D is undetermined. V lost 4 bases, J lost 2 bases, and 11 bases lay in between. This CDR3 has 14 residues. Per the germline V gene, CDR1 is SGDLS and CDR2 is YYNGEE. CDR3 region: CASSFDFFTDTQYF. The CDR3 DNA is TGTGCCAGCAGCTTCGACTTCTTCACAGATACGCAGTATTTT.

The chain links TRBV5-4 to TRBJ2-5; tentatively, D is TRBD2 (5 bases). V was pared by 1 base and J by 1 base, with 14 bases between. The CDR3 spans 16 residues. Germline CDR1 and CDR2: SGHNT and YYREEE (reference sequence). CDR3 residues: CASSLLLAGLQETQYF. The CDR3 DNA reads TGTGCCAGCAGCTTGCTTTTGGCAGGACTCCAAGAGACCCAGTACTTC.

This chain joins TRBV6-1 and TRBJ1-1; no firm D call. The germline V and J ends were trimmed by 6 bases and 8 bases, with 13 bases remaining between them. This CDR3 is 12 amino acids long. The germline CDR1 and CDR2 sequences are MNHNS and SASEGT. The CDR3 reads CASRPLPNEAFF. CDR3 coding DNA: TGTGCCAGCAGACCACTGCCCAACGAAGCTTTCTTT.

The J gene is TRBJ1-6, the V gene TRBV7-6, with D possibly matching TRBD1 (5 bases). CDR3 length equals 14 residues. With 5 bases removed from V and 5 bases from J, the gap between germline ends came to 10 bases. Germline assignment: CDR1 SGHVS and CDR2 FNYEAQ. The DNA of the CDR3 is TGTGCCAGCAGCGCCTCGGGGGATAATTCACCCCTCCACTTT. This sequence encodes CASSASGDNSPLHF.

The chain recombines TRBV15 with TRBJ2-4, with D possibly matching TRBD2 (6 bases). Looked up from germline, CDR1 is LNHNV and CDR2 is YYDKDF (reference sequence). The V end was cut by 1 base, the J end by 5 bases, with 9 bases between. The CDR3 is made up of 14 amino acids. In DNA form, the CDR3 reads TGTGCCACCAGCAGAGTAGGAGGGGAAAACATTCAGTACTTC. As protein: CATSRVGGENIQYF. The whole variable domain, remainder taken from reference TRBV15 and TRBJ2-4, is DAMVIQNPRYQVTQFGKPVTLSCSQTLNHNVMYWYQQKSSQAPKLLFHYYDKDFNNEADTPDNFQSRRPNTSFCFLDIRSPGLGDTAMYLCATSRVGGENIQYFGAGTRLSVL.

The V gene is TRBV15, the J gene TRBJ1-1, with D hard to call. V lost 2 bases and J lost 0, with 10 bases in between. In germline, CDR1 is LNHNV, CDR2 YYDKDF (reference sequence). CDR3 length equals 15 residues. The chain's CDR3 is CATSRSPDMNTEAFF. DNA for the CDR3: TGTGCCACCAGCAGATCTCCAGACATGAACACTGAAGCTTTCTTT.

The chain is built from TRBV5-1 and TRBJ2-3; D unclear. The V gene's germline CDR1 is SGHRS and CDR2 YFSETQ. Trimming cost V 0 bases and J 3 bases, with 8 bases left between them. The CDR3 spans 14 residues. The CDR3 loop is CASSLELPTDTQYF. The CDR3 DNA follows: TGCGCCAGCAGCTTGGAACTTCCGACAGATACGCAGTATTTT.

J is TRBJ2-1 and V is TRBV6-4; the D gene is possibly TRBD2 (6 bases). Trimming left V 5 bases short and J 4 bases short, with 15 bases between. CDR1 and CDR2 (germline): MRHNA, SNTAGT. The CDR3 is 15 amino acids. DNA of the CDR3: TGTGCCAGCAGTACCGGGACGGGAGAATACAATGAGCAGTTCTTC. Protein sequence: CASSTGTGEYNEQFF.

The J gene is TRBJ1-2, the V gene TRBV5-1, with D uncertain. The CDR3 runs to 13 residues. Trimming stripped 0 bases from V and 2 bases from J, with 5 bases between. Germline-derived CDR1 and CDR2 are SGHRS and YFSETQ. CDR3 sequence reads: CASSLGQNYGYTF. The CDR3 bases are TGCGCCAGCAGCTTGGGGCAGAACTATGGCTACACCTTC.

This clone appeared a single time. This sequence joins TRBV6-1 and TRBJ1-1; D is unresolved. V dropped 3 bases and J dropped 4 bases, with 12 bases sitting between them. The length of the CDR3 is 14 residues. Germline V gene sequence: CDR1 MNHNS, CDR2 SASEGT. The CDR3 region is CASSEWGESTEAFF. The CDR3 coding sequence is TGTGCCAGCAGTGAGTGGGGAGAGAGCACTGAAGCTTTCTTT.